In this sample, the clone carrying this T cell receptor (beta chain) turned up once. The study ran the assay at deep level. Assay: immunoSEQ multiplex PCR; the TCRdb copy retains only in-frame clones and omits some. The sample consists of a few hundred thousand clones, around 78% of them appearing once. Among the donors, all were Caucasian adults who lived in Nashville, Tennessee. When samples were unsorted, approximately 90 million PBMCs were used for genomic DNA. The sample belongs to a study of shared clonotypes between healthy human individuals. CDR1 and CDR2 (germline): ENHRY, SYGVKD. CDR3 length equals 14 residues. V was clipped by 2 bases and J by 4 bases, with 9 bases between them.

The sequencing sample was made of PBMCs. This receptor was identified in a woman between 35 and 50 years old in good health. Some clones in this sample may be carry-over from other donors' samples. This rearrangement joins TRBV10-3 to TRBJ2-1; no reliable D call. The CDR3 DNA reads as TGTGCCATCAGTGAGATCGGCAGGTACAATGAGCAGTTCTTC. The encoded protein is CAISEIGRYNEQFF.